This TCR beta chain appears in the sequencing data of a study of CD8 T cell repertoires and HIV-1 epitope variants (dated by TCRdb to 2019 to 2021). Context from the whole study: Twenty-five peptides representing autologous and known Gag and Nef epitope variants were each used to stimulate T cells in separate culture wells. The epitopes tested were three Gag epitope families plus Nef HW9 and YT9. A CMV, EBV and flu peptide pool, the Ebola AY9 epitope as negative control, and a no-peptide well were included as control conditions. Cultures were maintained for around 10 days in IMDM with gentamicin, and half-media changes adding IL-2, IL-7 and IL-15 were performed on days 3 and 7. An aliquot of 1M T cells was saved as an uncultured baseline condition, separate from the 80 to 95 T cell cultures. A total of some 84 T cell cultures were run, with each culture condition done in triplicate except for one peptide, which was done in duplicate. T cells were enriched using the EasySep Human T Cell Enrichment Kit and then co-cultured with an equal number of autologous T cell-negative cells acting as antigen-presenting cells. General findings and caveats noted by the study authors: Five clonotypes recognized the Nef KF9 family and one clonotype recognized the HW9 family, while no responses were seen to the TAALDMSHF plasma variant. Under 10 antigen-specific TCR beta clonotypes were identified, of which six appeared to be cross-reactive for autologous or known escape epitope variants. The assay identified only TCR beta chains and indicated proliferation in response to antigen, without indicating T cell function or cytokine profile.

About this clone itself: It has no known antigen specificity. No base quality values were provided; no much bigger clone lies one nucleotide off.

The EasySep Human CD8+ T Cell Enrichment Kit was used on day 10 to isolate CD8+ T cells from every culture. CDR1 and CDR2 were assigned from the germline V gene as MDHEN and SYDVKM. The CDR3, cysteine through phenylalanine, is 16 amino acids long. The sequence is cut down to CDR3 DNA, 48 bases in frame from base 1. V loses 1 base of germline sequence and J loses 0 bases, and the interval between the two ends is 10 bases. TCR beta CDR3 regions were sequenced at survey depth on the immunoSEQ platform. The QIAamp DNA micro kit was used to extract genomic DNA from every cultured and uncultured CD8+ T cell population. Regarding the original processing steps: Samples with under 5,000 productive reads were excluded, and this exclusion removed about 6.5% of the 75 HIV peptide-stimulated cultures. Sequences were trimmed to CDR3 by a MANAFEST web app, and nonproductive sequences, CDR3s under 5 amino acids, and sequences not starting with C or ending with F/W were removed. For a clonotype to count as antigen-specific, the clonotype had to expand relative to the no-peptide control in at least 2 of 3 replicates at FDR 0.01, and only within one epitope family. A frequency at least fivefold higher than in wells stimulated with peptides from other epitope families was additionally required for specific clonotypes. TCRdb retrieved this table from immuneACCESS and kept in-frame rearrangements only. Not all clones are present; in checked studies, unresolved V genes account for under half, and no reason is known for the remainder. That table supplies the V and J calls and clone size; D and trimming were determined from the DNA. The sample records some 100,000 clones, just under 75% of which are singletons. The ten largest clones add up to about 26% of the sample.

The sample consisted of uncultured baseline CD8+ T cells from peripheral blood mononuclear cells (PBMCs). The receptor's source is a male donor with HIV. The rearrangement combines TRBV28 with TRBJ2-1; tentative D gene TRBD2, with 5 bases matching. The DNA sequence follows: TGTGCCAGCAGTTTATCGGACTTACCCTCCTACAATGAGCAGTTCTTC. This yields the protein CASSLSDLPSYNEQFF. The full variable domain, with segments outside the CDR3 supplied by the reference TRBV28 and TRBJ2-1 proteins, appears as DVKVTQSSRYLVKRTGEKVFLECVQDMDHENMFWYRQDPGLGLRLIYFSYDVKMKEKGDIPEGYSVSREKKERFSLILESASTNQTSMYLCASSLSDLPSYNEQFFGPGTRLTVL.